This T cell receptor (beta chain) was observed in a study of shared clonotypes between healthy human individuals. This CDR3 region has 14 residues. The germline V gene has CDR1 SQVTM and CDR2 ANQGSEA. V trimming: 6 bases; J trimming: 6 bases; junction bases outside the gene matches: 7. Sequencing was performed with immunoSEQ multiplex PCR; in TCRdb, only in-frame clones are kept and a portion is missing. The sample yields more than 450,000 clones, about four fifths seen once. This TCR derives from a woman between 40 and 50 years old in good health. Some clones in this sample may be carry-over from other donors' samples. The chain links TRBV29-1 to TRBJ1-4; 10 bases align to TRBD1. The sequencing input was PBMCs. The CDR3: CSVWPGTGDEKLFF. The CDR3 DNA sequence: TGCAGCGTCTGGCCCGGGACAGGGGATGAAAAACTGTTTTTT.